This TCR beta chain came from a study of blood T cell repertoires in COVID-19. V lost 8 bases to trimming and J lost 2 bases, with 10 bases between them. This CDR3 contains 14 residues. CDR1 and CDR2 (germline): SGHAT, FQNNGV. TCRdb's table, derived via immunoSEQ multiplex PCR, lists solely in-frame clones and lacks some. The table shows around 220,000 clones, with about 88% occurring only once. The V and J genes are TRBV11-2 and TRBJ2-6; no clear D gene. The specimen was peripheral blood. The receptor was derived from a woman aged 45-59 years with COVID-19, enrolled during active disease. CDR3 DNA: TGTGCCAGCTGTAGATCGGCTGGGGCCAACGTCCTGACTTTC. Residues: CASCRSAGANVLTF.